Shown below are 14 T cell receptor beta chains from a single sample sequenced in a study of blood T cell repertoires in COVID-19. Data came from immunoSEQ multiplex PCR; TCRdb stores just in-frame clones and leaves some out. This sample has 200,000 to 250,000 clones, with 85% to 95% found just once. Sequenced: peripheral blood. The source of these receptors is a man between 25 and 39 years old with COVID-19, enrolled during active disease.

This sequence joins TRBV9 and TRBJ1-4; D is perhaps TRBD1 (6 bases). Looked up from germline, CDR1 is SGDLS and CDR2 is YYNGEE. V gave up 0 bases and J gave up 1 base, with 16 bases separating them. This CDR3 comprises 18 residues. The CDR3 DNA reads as TGTGCCAGCAGCGTAGGTCACAGGGTAGAAAGAACTAATGAAAAACTGTTTTTT. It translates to CASSVGHRVERTNEKLFF.

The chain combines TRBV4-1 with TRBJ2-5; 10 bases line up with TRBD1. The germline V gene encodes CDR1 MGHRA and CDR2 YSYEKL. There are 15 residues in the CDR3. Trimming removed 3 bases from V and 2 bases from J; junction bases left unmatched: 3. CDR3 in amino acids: CASSHLGQGQETQYF. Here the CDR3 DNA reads TGCGCCAGCAGCCACTTGGGACAGGGGCAAGAGACCCAGTACTTC.

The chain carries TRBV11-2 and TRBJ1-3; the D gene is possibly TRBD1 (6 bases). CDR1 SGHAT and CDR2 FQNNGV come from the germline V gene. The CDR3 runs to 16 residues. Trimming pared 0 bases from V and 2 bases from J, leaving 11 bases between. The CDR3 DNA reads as TGTGCCAGCAGCTTAGATCTGGCAGGGGCTGGAAACACCATATATTTT. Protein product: CASSLDLAGAGNTIYF.

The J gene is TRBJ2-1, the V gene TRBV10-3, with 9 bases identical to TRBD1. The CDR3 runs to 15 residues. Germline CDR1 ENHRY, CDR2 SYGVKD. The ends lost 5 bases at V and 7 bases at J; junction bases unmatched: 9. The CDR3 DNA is TGTGCCATCAGTCAACCGGGACAGGGCTTGAATGAGCAGTTCTTC. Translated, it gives CAISQPGQGLNEQFF.

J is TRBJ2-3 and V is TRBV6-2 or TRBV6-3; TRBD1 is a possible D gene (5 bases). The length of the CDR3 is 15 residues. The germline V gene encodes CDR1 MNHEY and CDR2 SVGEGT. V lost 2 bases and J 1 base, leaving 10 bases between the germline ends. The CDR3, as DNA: TGTGCCAGCAGTTACAGGGGCCAGGGCACAGATACGCAGTATTTT. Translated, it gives CASSYRGQGTDTQYF.

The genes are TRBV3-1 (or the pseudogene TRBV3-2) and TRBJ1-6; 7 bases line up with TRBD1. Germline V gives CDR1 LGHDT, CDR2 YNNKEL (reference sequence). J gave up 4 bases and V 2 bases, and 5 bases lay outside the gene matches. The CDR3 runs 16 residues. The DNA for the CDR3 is TGTGCCAGCAGCCAAAGACAGGGCACTTATAATTCACCCCTCCACTTT. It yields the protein CASSQRQGTYNSPLHF.

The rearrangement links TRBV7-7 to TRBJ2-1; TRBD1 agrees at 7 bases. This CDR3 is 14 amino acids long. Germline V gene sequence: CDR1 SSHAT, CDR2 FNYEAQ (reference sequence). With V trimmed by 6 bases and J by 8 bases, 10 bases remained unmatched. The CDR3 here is CASSLQGFVDEQFF. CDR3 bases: TGTGCCAGCAGTCTACAGGGGTTTGTAGATGAGCAGTTCTTC.

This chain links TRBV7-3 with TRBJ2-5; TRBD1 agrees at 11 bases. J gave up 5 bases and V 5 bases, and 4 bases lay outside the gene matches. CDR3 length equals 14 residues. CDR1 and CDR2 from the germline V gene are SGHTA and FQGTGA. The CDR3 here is CASSRTGGEETQYF. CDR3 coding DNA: TGTGCCAGCAGCCGGACAGGGGGCGAGGAGACCCAGTACTTC. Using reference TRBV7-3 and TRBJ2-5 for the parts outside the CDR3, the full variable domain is GAGVSQTPSNKVTEKGKYVELRCDPISGHTALYWYRQSLGQGPEFLIYFQGTGAADDSGLPNDRFFAVRPEGSVSTLKIQRTERGDSAVYLCASSRTGGEETQYFGPGTRLLVL.

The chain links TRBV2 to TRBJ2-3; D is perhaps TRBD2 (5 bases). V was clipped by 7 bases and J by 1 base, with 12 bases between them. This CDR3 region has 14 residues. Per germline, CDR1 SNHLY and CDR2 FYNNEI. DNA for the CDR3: TGTGCCAGCAACACGGGGTCTGGCACAGATACGCAGTATTTT. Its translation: CASNTGSGTDTQYF.

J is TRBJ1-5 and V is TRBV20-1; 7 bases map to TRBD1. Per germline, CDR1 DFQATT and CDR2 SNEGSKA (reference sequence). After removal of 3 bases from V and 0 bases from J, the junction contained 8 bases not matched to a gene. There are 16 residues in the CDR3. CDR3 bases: TGCAGTGCTAGTTCCAGGGGGGCTTATAGCAATCAGCCCCAGCATTTT. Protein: CSASSRGAYSNQPQHF.

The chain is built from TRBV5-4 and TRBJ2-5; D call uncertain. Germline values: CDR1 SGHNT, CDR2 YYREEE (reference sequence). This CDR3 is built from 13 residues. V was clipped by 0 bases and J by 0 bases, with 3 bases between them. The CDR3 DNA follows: TGTGCCAGCAGCTTGGCCTACCAAGAGACCCAGTACTTC. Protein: CASSLAYQETQYF.

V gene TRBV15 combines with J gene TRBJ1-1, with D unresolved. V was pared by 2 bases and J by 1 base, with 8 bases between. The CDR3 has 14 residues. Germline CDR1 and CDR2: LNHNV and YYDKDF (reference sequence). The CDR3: CATSRNWQNTEAFF. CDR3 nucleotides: TGTGCCACCAGCAGAAATTGGCAGAACACTGAAGCTTTCTTT.

The CDR3 coding sequence is TGTGCCAGCAGTCGGGACTTCGGTCAGCCCCAGCATTTT. Its translation: CASSRDFGQPQHF. The chain carries TRBV2 and TRBJ1-5, with D tentatively TRBD1 (5 bases). V was shortened by 5 bases and J by 6 bases, with 11 bases between the two germline ends. The CDR3 consists of 13 residues. Germline V gives CDR1 SNHLY, CDR2 FYNNEI.

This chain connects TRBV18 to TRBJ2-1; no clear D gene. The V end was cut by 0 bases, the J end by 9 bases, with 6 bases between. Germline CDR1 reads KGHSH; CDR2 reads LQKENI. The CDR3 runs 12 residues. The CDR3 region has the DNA TGTGCCAGCTCACCACCCGTGAGTGAGCAGTTCTTC. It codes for CASSPPVSEQFF.